Listed below are T cell receptor beta chains from one sample, sequenced in a study of yellow fever vaccine responses in identical twins. TCRdb passed the RT-PCR reads through MiXCR, listing each CDR3 protein once. The sample lists roughly 15,000 distinct CDR3 sequences; roughly 83% were seen once. The sample was T cells from blood (PBMCs), unsorted or a sorted subset (not recorded which), taken before or after yellow fever vaccination (not recorded which). The receptors originated from a woman aged 18-35 years who received the yellow fever vaccine. Each CDR3 is given with its conserved first and last residue. The order of the fields is CDR3 DNA, CDR3 protein, V gene, D gene, J gene, clone size. D genes are given only for firm matches. The size entry is marked missing in some rows and otherwise reads once, few, many or a size class.

CDR3nt: TGTGCCAGCAGGCCAGGGGGCGCGGGAGCCCTTAGGACTGAAGCTTTCTTT
CDR3aa: CASRPGGAGALRTEAFF
v_gene: TRBV12-3/TRBV12-4
d_gene: TRBD1
j_gene: TRBJ1-1
abundance: once

CDR3nt: TGTGCCATCTCTAGCGGGTTCTCCTACAATGAGCAGTTCTTC
CDR3aa: CAISSGFSYNEQFF
v_gene: TRBV2
d_gene: TRBD2
j_gene: TRBJ2-1
abundance: -

CDR3nt: TGTGCCACCAGTGACAATGCCGGGAACCCCAATGAGCAGTTCTTC
CDR3aa: CATSDNAGNPNEQFF
v_gene: TRBV24-1
d_gene: -
j_gene: TRBJ2-1
abundance: -

CDR3nt: TGTGCCAGCAGCCTCCCATCCCCCGGGGGTGAAGCTTTCTTT
CDR3aa: CASSLPSPGGEAFF
v_gene: TRBV5-6
d_gene: -
j_gene: TRBJ1-1
abundance: -

CDR3nt: TGTGCCAGCAGCTTAGCGGCTAGTTCTCCTGTGGGGGAGACCCAGTACTTC
CDR3aa: CASSLAASSPVGETQYF
v_gene: TRBV7-2
d_gene: -
j_gene: TRBJ2-5
abundance: -

CDR3nt: TGTGCCAGCAGCCTCCAGGGACTAGCGGGGTACGAGCAGTACTTC
CDR3aa: CASSLQGLAGYEQYF
v_gene: TRBV11-2
d_gene: TRBD2
j_gene: TRBJ2-7
abundance: -

CDR3nt: TGTGCCAGCAGTTTAAACTTTGGTGAGCAGTTCTTC
CDR3aa: CASSLNFGEQFF
v_gene: TRBV28
d_gene: -
j_gene: TRBJ2-1
abundance: -

CDR3nt: TGTGCCAGCTCCCCAATAGGACGGTTCCAAGAGACCCAGTACTTC
CDR3aa: CASSPIGRFQETQYF
v_gene: TRBV18
d_gene: -
j_gene: TRBJ2-5
abundance: -

CDR3nt: TGTGCCAGCAGTTTTTTTGGGGTAGCTTTCTTT
CDR3aa: CASSFFGVAFF
v_gene: TRBV27
d_gene: -
j_gene: TRBJ1-1
abundance: few

CDR3nt: TGTGCCAGCAGTTACGGACAGCTTAGCACAGATACGCAGTATTTT
CDR3aa: CASSYGQLSTDTQYF
v_gene: TRBV6-2/TRBV6-3
d_gene: -
j_gene: TRBJ2-3
abundance: -

CDR3nt: TGTGCCAGCAGCTACGGGACCCTAAGCTCCTACGAGCAGTACTTC
CDR3aa: CASSYGTLSSYEQYF
v_gene: TRBV7-9
d_gene: -
j_gene: TRBJ2-7
abundance: -

CDR3nt: TGTGCCAGCTCACCACTAAGCGGGAAGTCCTACAATGAGCAGTTCTTC
CDR3aa: CASSPLSGKSYNEQFF
v_gene: TRBV18
d_gene: TRBD2
j_gene: TRBJ2-1
abundance: -

CDR3nt: TGCGCCAGCAGCTTGACCGGGACAGCGGTTGGGGAGCTGTTTTTT
CDR3aa: CASSLTGTAVGELFF
v_gene: TRBV5-1
d_gene: TRBD1
j_gene: TRBJ2-2
abundance: -

CDR3nt: TGCGCCAGCAGCTTGCAGTTGGCTAGCGGTGCCTACGAGCAGTACTTC
CDR3aa: CASSLQLASGAYEQYF
v_gene: TRBV5-1
d_gene: TRBD2
j_gene: TRBJ2-7
abundance: -

CDR3nt: TGTGCCAGCAGCTTTGGTTCTGAAGCTTTCTTT
CDR3aa: CASSFGSEAFF
v_gene: TRBV7-9
d_gene: -
j_gene: TRBJ1-1
abundance: -

CDR3nt: TGCGCCAGCGGAGAAGGATCGGGACAGGGATACAATGAGCAGTTCTTC
CDR3aa: CASGEGSGQGYNEQFF
v_gene: TRBV5-1
d_gene: TRBD1
j_gene: TRBJ2-1
abundance: -

CDR3nt: TGTGCCAGCAGTGAGGGGGGGCGCAATGAGCAGTTCTTC
CDR3aa: CASSEGGRNEQFF
v_gene: TRBV27
d_gene: -
j_gene: TRBJ2-1
abundance: once

CDR3nt: TGTGCCAGCAGCTTAATTTGGGAGAACACTGAAGCTTTCTTT
CDR3aa: CASSLIWENTEAFF
v_gene: TRBV5-5
d_gene: -
j_gene: TRBJ1-1
abundance: -

CDR3nt: TGTGCCAGCTCACTAGACAGGGGAGCCGGGGCCAACGTCCTGACTTTC
CDR3aa: CASSLDRGAGANVLTF
v_gene: TRBV18
d_gene: TRBD1
j_gene: TRBJ2-6
abundance: -

CDR3nt: TGCAGCGTTCATGGGACGGGAGGGGGAGATACGCAGTATTTT
CDR3aa: CSVHGTGGGDTQYF
v_gene: TRBV29-1
d_gene: TRBD2
j_gene: TRBJ2-3
abundance: -

CDR3nt: TGTGCCATCATGTCTGGGGCTAACTATGGCTACACCTTC
CDR3aa: CAIMSGANYGYTF
v_gene: TRBV10-3
d_gene: -
j_gene: TRBJ1-2
abundance: -

CDR3nt: TGTGCCAGCAGAAGACAGGGGATATGGACAGATACGCAGTATTTT
CDR3aa: CASRRQGIWTDTQYF
v_gene: TRBV27
d_gene: TRBD1
j_gene: TRBJ2-3
abundance: -

CDR3nt: TGTGCCAGCAGTTTTAGAAACACCATATATTTT
CDR3aa: CASSFRNTIYF
v_gene: TRBV25-1
d_gene: -
j_gene: TRBJ1-3
abundance: -

CDR3nt: TGTGCCAGCAGCTTAGGACTAGCGGACCATTCAGATACGCAGTATTTT
CDR3aa: CASSLGLADHSDTQYF
v_gene: TRBV7-9
d_gene: TRBD2
j_gene: TRBJ2-3
abundance: once

CDR3nt: TGTGCCAGCAAGGGACAGGGCCATTCACCCCTCCACTTT
CDR3aa: CASKGQGHSPLHF
v_gene: TRBV2
d_gene: TRBD1
j_gene: TRBJ1-6
abundance: once

CDR3nt: TGCAGCGTTGAAGAACTACAACGGTACAATGAGCAGTTCTTC
CDR3aa: CSVEELQRYNEQFF
v_gene: TRBV29-1
d_gene: -
j_gene: TRBJ2-1
abundance: -

CDR3nt: TGTGCCAGCTCACCACAGACAACCTACGAGCAGTACTTC
CDR3aa: CASSPQTTYEQYF
v_gene: TRBV18
d_gene: -
j_gene: TRBJ2-7
abundance: -

CDR3nt: TGTGCCAGCAGCGATGGGGTGTCGTACAATGAGCAGTTCTTC
CDR3aa: CASSDGVSYNEQFF
v_gene: TRBV11-1
d_gene: -
j_gene: TRBJ2-1
abundance: -

CDR3nt: TGTGCCAGCTCACCGTCGGGAAAGGATGAGCAGTTCTTC
CDR3aa: CASSPSGKDEQFF
v_gene: TRBV18
d_gene: -
j_gene: TRBJ2-1
abundance: -

CDR3nt: TGTGCCAGCAGTTACCGAGCGGAGTCAGGTTACGAGCAGTACTTC
CDR3aa: CASSYRAESGYEQYF
v_gene: TRBV6-2/TRBV6-3
d_gene: -
j_gene: TRBJ2-7
abundance: -

CDR3nt: TGTGCCAGCAGCTTAGCGCTCACAGACCAAGAGACCCAGTACTTC
CDR3aa: CASSLALTDQETQYF
v_gene: TRBV7-7
d_gene: -
j_gene: TRBJ2-5
abundance: -

CDR3nt: TGTGCCAGCAGCCCGCGGACTAGAGCGAACACCGGGGAGCTGTTTTTT
CDR3aa: CASSPRTRANTGELFF
v_gene: TRBV11-3
d_gene: TRBD2
j_gene: TRBJ2-2
abundance: -

CDR3nt: TGCGCCAGCAGCGATGGGACAGGGGGAATTCAGCCCCAGCATTTT
CDR3aa: CASSDGTGGIQPQHF
v_gene: TRBV5-1
d_gene: TRBD1
j_gene: TRBJ1-5
abundance: -

CDR3nt: TGCAGCGTCCGACAGGTACTAGATGGCTACACCTTC
CDR3aa: CSVRQVLDGYTF
v_gene: TRBV29-1
d_gene: -
j_gene: TRBJ1-2
abundance: -

CDR3nt: TGTGCCAGCAGCTTAATTGTCGGGACCCCAGATACGCAGTATTTT
CDR3aa: CASSLIVGTPDTQYF
v_gene: TRBV7-3
d_gene: -
j_gene: TRBJ2-3
abundance: few

CDR3nt: TGTGCCAGCACCCGACTAGCCACCTACGAGCAGTACTTC
CDR3aa: CASTRLATYEQYF
v_gene: TRBV2
d_gene: TRBD2
j_gene: TRBJ2-7
abundance: -

CDR3nt: TGTGCCACCAGTGATTTGCAATTGGAAGGCGGGGAGCTGTTTTTT
CDR3aa: CATSDLQLEGGELFF
v_gene: TRBV24-1
d_gene: -
j_gene: TRBJ2-2
abundance: -

CDR3nt: TGTGCCAGCTCACTCAACGACAGGGCTGCTGAAGCTTTCTTT
CDR3aa: CASSLNDRAAEAFF
v_gene: TRBV18
d_gene: TRBD1
j_gene: TRBJ1-1
abundance: once

CDR3nt: TGCAGCGTTCGACAGGGGACAAACTATGGCTACACCTTC
CDR3aa: CSVRQGTNYGYTF
v_gene: TRBV29-1
d_gene: TRBD1
j_gene: TRBJ1-2
abundance: -

CDR3nt: TGTGCCAGCGGGAGGGCCACAGATACGCAGTATTTT
CDR3aa: CASGRATDTQYF
v_gene: TRBV14
d_gene: TRBD2
j_gene: TRBJ2-3
abundance: -

CDR3nt: TGTGCCAGCAGCCAAGAATCCAGGACAGGGTACACTGAAGCTTTCTTT
CDR3aa: CASSQESRTGYTEAFF
v_gene: TRBV3-1
d_gene: TRBD1
j_gene: TRBJ1-1
abundance: -

CDR3nt: TGTGCCAGCAGTCCCGGGACAGGCTCCTATGGCTACACCTTC
CDR3aa: CASSPGTGSYGYTF
v_gene: TRBV6-1
d_gene: TRBD1
j_gene: TRBJ1-2
abundance: -

CDR3nt: TGTGCCAGCTCGCTACCGGGACAGCTATACAATGAGCAGTTCTTC
CDR3aa: CASSLPGQLYNEQFF
v_gene: TRBV18
d_gene: TRBD1
j_gene: TRBJ2-1
abundance: few

CDR3nt: TGTGCCAGCTCACCCGGGACAGGGACTGAAGCTTTCTTT
CDR3aa: CASSPGTGTEAFF
v_gene: TRBV18
d_gene: TRBD1
j_gene: TRBJ1-1
abundance: few

CDR3nt: TGTGCCAGTAGTAGGGCCATTGAGCAGTTCTTC
CDR3aa: CASSRAIEQFF
v_gene: TRBV19
d_gene: -
j_gene: TRBJ2-1
abundance: -

CDR3nt: TGTGCCAGCAGTTGGGACCGCGTCGGCAATCAGCCCCAGCATTTT
CDR3aa: CASSWDRVGNQPQHF
v_gene: TRBV6-5
d_gene: -
j_gene: TRBJ1-5
abundance: -

CDR3nt: TGTGCCACCGGGAGCTCTGGGGCCAACGCCCTGACTTTC
CDR3aa: CATGSSGANALTF
v_gene: TRBV2
d_gene: -
j_gene: TRBJ2-6
abundance: -

CDR3nt: TGTGCCAGCAGCGAAGCTAGTCTGGGCAATGAGCAGTTCTTC
CDR3aa: CASSEASLGNEQFF
v_gene: TRBV11-1
d_gene: -
j_gene: TRBJ2-1
abundance: -

CDR3nt: TGCAGCGTGGGACAGACCGCCTACGAGCAGTACTTC
CDR3aa: CSVGQTAYEQYF
v_gene: TRBV29-1
d_gene: TRBD1
j_gene: TRBJ2-7
abundance: once

CDR3nt: TGTGCCAGGACGACACAGGGGGCGCCCCATGGCTACACCTTC
CDR3aa: CARTTQGAPHGYTF
v_gene: TRBV13
d_gene: TRBD1
j_gene: TRBJ1-2
abundance: -

CDR3nt: TGCGCCAGCAGCCAGGCCGGACAGGGGAGCACCGGGGAGCTGTTTTTT
CDR3aa: CASSQAGQGSTGELFF
v_gene: TRBV4-1
d_gene: TRBD1
j_gene: TRBJ2-2
abundance: few

CDR3nt: TGCAGCGTTGAAGGGGACTTTGGAAGCGACGAGCAGTACTTC
CDR3aa: CSVEGDFGSDEQYF
v_gene: TRBV29-1
d_gene: -
j_gene: TRBJ2-7
abundance: once

CDR3nt: TGTGCCAGCAGCGAACACCCGAACACCGGGGAGCTGTTTTTT
CDR3aa: CASSEHPNTGELFF
v_gene: TRBV28
d_gene: -
j_gene: TRBJ2-2
abundance: -

CDR3nt: TGTGCCAGCAGCTTAGTCGTCACAGGGAGCACTGAAGCTTTCTTT
CDR3aa: CASSLVVTGSTEAFF
v_gene: TRBV11-3
d_gene: -
j_gene: TRBJ1-1
abundance: -

CDR3nt: TGTGCCAGCAGCTACGGGACTGGCACAGATACGCAGTATTTT
CDR3aa: CASSYGTGTDTQYF
v_gene: TRBV11-2
d_gene: -
j_gene: TRBJ2-3
abundance: -

CDR3nt: TGTGCCAGCAGACCCGGGCCGCGGGAAGCTTTCTTT
CDR3aa: CASRPGPREAFF
v_gene: TRBV6-1
d_gene: -
j_gene: TRBJ1-1
abundance: few

CDR3nt: TGTGCCAGCTCTGGTACTCAAGAGACCCAGTACTTC
CDR3aa: CASSGTQETQYF
v_gene: TRBV13
d_gene: -
j_gene: TRBJ2-5
abundance: few

CDR3nt: TGCGCCAGCAGCTTGGTCACTAGCGGGAGCACAGATACGCAGTATTTT
CDR3aa: CASSLVTSGSTDTQYF
v_gene: TRBV5-1
d_gene: TRBD2
j_gene: TRBJ2-3
abundance: -